Below, 10 T cell receptor beta chains from the same sample are listed, as sequenced in a study of T cell responses to AZD1222 COVID-19 vaccine. Some clones are missing from TCRdb's copy, which holds only in-frame ones; the method was immunoSEQ multiplex PCR. The sample lists approximately 80,000 clones; roughly 88% were seen once. This material consisted of peripheral blood, taken on day 0 of MenACWY control vaccination. The receptors stem from an adult in good health.

The rearrangement joins TRBV2 to TRBJ1-1; a possible D gene is TRBD1 (5 bases). V was trimmed by 2 bases and J by 6 bases, leaving 16 bases between them. The CDR3 runs 15 residues. Germline CDR1 is SNHLY and CDR2 is FYNNEI. CDR3 in amino acids: CASSETRVGGAEAFF. CDR3 in DNA: TGTGCCAGCAGTGAAACCCGTGTGGGGGGGGCTGAAGCTTTCTTT.

As DNA, the CDR3 is TGTGCCAGCAGCCAAGATGCAGGGACAGGGGTCGATGGCTACACCTTC. It encodes CASSQDAGTGVDGYTF. The V call is TRBV4-2, the J call TRBJ1-2; 10 bases are a match to TRBD1. Germline lookup yields CDR1 LGHNA and CDR2 YNFKEQ. J was trimmed by 6 bases and V by 0 bases; bases with no gene match: 7. This CDR3 is built from 16 residues.

This clone has only one observation. This chain links TRBV30 with TRBJ2-7; D not resolved. The V gene lost 7 bases and the J gene lost 3 bases, with 10 bases spanning the gap. From germline, CDR1 is GTSNPN and CDR2 SVGIG (reference sequence). This CDR3 region has 11 residues. CDR3 coding DNA: TGTGCCTCCCCCCCCGTCTACGAGCAGTACTTC. Protein: CASPPVYEQYF.

This chain links TRBV28 with TRBJ1-1, with 8 bases that match TRBD1. The CDR3 consists of 13 residues. Germline V gene data show CDR1 as MDHEN and CDR2 as SYDVKM. Unmatched junction bases numbered 5, after V lost 4 bases and J lost 7 bases. In DNA form, the CDR3 reads TGTGCCAGCAGTTCCGGACAGGGTGGTGAAGCTTTCTTT. It codes for CASSSGQGGEAFF.

The chain uses TRBV6-2 or TRBV6-3 and TRBJ1-2; weak D call: TRBD1 (5 bases). Germline loops: CDR1 MNHEY, CDR2 SVGEGT. V lost 5 bases and J 4 bases, leaving 11 bases between the germline ends. The CDR3 totals 13 residues. CDR3 loop: CASSPTARYGYTF. CDR3 nucleotides: TGTGCCAGCAGTCCGACAGCCCGCTATGGCTACACCTTC.

The chain has TRBV13 and TRBJ1-4; the match to TRBD1 covers 10 bases. The germline gives CDR1 PRHDT, CDR2 FYEKMQ (reference sequence). This CDR3 is built from 14 residues. V dropped 3 bases and J dropped 7; count of bases not matched to a gene: 2. CDR3 DNA: TGTGCCAGCAGCTTCGGACAGGGGGGTGAAAAACTGTTTTTT. This translates into CASSFGQGGEKLFF.

The V gene is TRBV20-1, the J gene TRBJ1-6; D is unclear. The CDR3 spans 14 residues. CDR1 and CDR2 (germline): DFQATT, SNEGSKA (reference sequence). Trimming pared 5 bases from V and 7 bases from J, leaving 15 bases between. The CDR3 region has the DNA TGCAGTGCTCGTGCGCCGTTCCCAAATTCACCCCTCCACTTT. It is translated as CSARAPFPNSPLHF.

This clone appeared once. The sample carries other DNA sequences with the same CDR3. The chain employs TRBV5-1 and TRBJ2-5; 7 bases are a match to TRBD1. Germline values: CDR1 SGHRS, CDR2 YFSETQ. Losses at the gene ends were 3 bases for V and 1 base for J; bases not matched to a gene: 6. This CDR3 contains 15 residues. The CDR3 nucleotides read TGCGCCAGCAGCTCGATGGGACAGATCCAAGAGACCCAGTACTTC. This codes for CASSSMGQIQETQYF.

The J gene is TRBJ2-7, the V gene TRBV5-1, with 7 bases lining up with TRBD1. The V gene end was trimmed by 4 bases and the J gene end by 1 base; junction bases not matched to a gene: 2. This CDR3 comprises 13 residues. Looked up from germline, CDR1 is SGHRS and CDR2 is YFSETQ. The CDR3 region has the DNA TGCGCCAGCAGCCCGACAGGGTCCTACGAGCAGTACTTC. Protein: CASSPTGSYEQYF.

This rearrangement joins TRBV2 to TRBJ1-2; possibly TRBD1 for D (5 bases). The CDR3 consists of 13 residues. CDR1 and CDR2 from the germline V gene are SNHLY and FYNNEI. V was clipped by 1 base and J by 2 bases, with 5 bases between them. The CDR3 region is CASSEGQNYGYTF. CDR3 nucleotide sequence: TGTGCCAGCAGTGAAGGACAGAACTATGGCTACACCTTC.